This T cell receptor (beta chain) was captured by sequencing in a study of CD8+CD57+ T cells in acquired aplastic anemia. Study-wide context: Sorted CD4+ and CD8+ cells yielded roughly 3.2 ug of DNA on average.

TCR beta VDJ combinations and CDR3 sequences were profiled from genomic DNA. From the reads, TCRdb called clonotypes with MiXCR, one entry per CDR3 protein. The data contain under 200,000 distinct CDR3 sequences, approximately 40% of them singletons. This clonotype was counted at least ten times. V shed 0 bases and J shed 10 bases, with 14 bases lying between them. Looked up from germline, CDR1 is SGHNT and CDR2 is YENEEA. The CDR3 is 14 amino acids. The chain has TRBV11-3 and TRBJ2-3, with D unclear. This TCR was sampled from a human donor in good health. The sample comprised sorted CD4+, CD8+, or CD8+CD57+ T cells (not recorded which) from PBMCs. CDR3 in amino acids: CASSLERFSFSQYF. The DNA for the CDR3 is TGTGCCAGCAGCTTAGAACGATTTAGTTTTTCGCAGTATTTT.